Given below is one TCR beta chain in context. The data belong to a study of T cell changes during pregnancy in multiple sclerosis. Clones were sequenced by immunoSEQ multiplex PCR, and TCRdb holds only the in-frame ones, with some missing. Among 25,000 to 35,000 clones listed, around 90% were seen once. Germline V gene data show CDR1 as MGHRA and CDR2 as YSYEKL. Trimming cost V 5 bases and J 10 bases, with 12 bases left between them. CDR3 size: 12 residues. The chain has TRBV4-1 and TRBJ2-1; D perhaps matches TRBD1 (5 bases). This sample comprised CD8+ T cells from peripheral blood mononuclear cells, obtained before pregnancy. This receptor was obtained from a female donor with multiple sclerosis, enrolled in a pregnancy study. Here the CDR3 reads CASSSGSLEQFF. DNA of the CDR3: TGCGCCAGCAGCTCAGGGTCTCTGGAGCAGTTCTTC.